Listed below are T cell receptor beta chains from one sample, sequenced in a study of blood T cell repertoires in COVID-19. Some clones are missing from TCRdb's copy, which holds only in-frame ones; the method was immunoSEQ multiplex PCR. Of some 250,000 clones listed, more than 75% are singletons. Input material: PBMCs or T cells enriched from blood (not recorded which). The source of these receptors is a woman in her thirties or forties with acute COVID-19. Each CDR3 is given with its conserved first and last residue. Fields, in order: clone size, D gene, J gene, V gene, CDR3 DNA, CDR3 protein. The D gene is left open where the match is weak. The size of a clone is reported for some rows only, either as once, few or many, or as a class for expanded clones.

NA	TRBD2	TRBJ2-1	TRBV7-7	TGTGCTAGCAGCGAAAACGGCCTAGCGGGCAATGAGCAGTTCTTC	CASSENGLAGNEQFF
NA	NA	TRBJ2-3	TRBV6-1	TGTGCCAGCAGTGAAGCGTCCGCGGGAAGGGCGACAGATACGCAGTATTTT	CASSEASAGRATDTQYF
NA	NA	TRBJ1-2	TRBV7-9	TGTGCCAGCAGGGACACAGGATCCGGTGGCTACACCTTC	CASRDTGSGGYTF
few	NA	TRBJ1-2	TRBV7-9	TGTGCCAGCAGCTCCGTGATGTTAACCGGGACACTTAACTATGGCTACACCTTC	CASSSVMLTGTLNYGYTF
NA	TRBD1	TRBJ2-5	TRBV5-1	TGCGCCAGCAGCTTGTGGGGACAGGGGTCGGAGACCCAGTACTTC	CASSLWGQGSETQYF
NA	NA	TRBJ2-1	TRBV6-5	TGTGCCAGCAGTCCAACTAGGAATGAGCAGTTCTTC	CASSPTRNEQFF
NA	NA	TRBJ1-1	TRBV18	TGTGCCAGCTCAACCAGACAGAACACTGAAGCTTTCTTT	CASSTRQNTEAFF
few	TRBD2	TRBJ2-1	TRBV19	TGTGCCAGTAGTATAAGGGGACTAGCTCCCTACAATGAGCAGTTCTTC	CASSIRGLAPYNEQFF
NA	NA	TRBJ1-2	TRBV7-2	TGTGCCAGCAGCTTAGACCCGATGCGCGGCTACACCTTC	CASSLDPMRGYTF
NA	TRBD2	TRBJ2-1	TRBV7-9	TGTGCCAGCAGCTCCGCCGGGGAGGGTGATGAGCAGTTCTTC	CASSSAGEGDEQFF
NA	TRBD2	TRBJ2-1	TRBV29-1	TGCAGCGTTGATAAAGGATTAGCGGGTGGAACCTACAATGAGCAGTTCTTC	CSVDKGLAGGTYNEQFF
NA	NA	TRBJ2-1	TRBV3-1/TRBV3-2	TGTGCCAGCAGCCAAGTTCAAGTCCTCGGTCCCTACAATGAGCAGTTCTTC	CASSQVQVLGPYNEQFF
NA	TRBD1	TRBJ1-2	TRBV10-3	TGTGCCATCAACCAGGGGGGCTATGGCTACACCTTC	CAINQGGYGYTF
few	TRBD1	TRBJ2-5	TRBV19	TGTGCCAGTAGTATGTACAGGGGCCAGGAGACCCAGTACTTC	CASSMYRGQETQYF
NA	TRBD1	TRBJ2-7	TRBV5-8	TGTGCCAGCAGTTTCTCCATCGGGACAGGGGTCTACGAGCAGTACTTC	CASSFSIGTGVYEQYF
once	NA	TRBJ1-2	TRBV6-5	TGTGCCAGCAGGAACAGTTATGGCTACACCTTC	CASRNSYGYTF
NA	NA	TRBJ1-1	TRBV5-1	TGCGCCAGCAGCTTGGGAGAGAATGAAGCTTTCTTT	CASSLGENEAFF
NA	TRBD1	TRBJ2-1	TRBV27	TGTGCCAGCAGTATGGGACAGGGGAATGAGCAGTTCTTC	CASSMGQGNEQFF
NA	TRBD1	TRBJ2-7	TRBV7-6	TGTGCCAGCAGCTTAAACAGGGGCCACGAGCAGTACTTC	CASSLNRGHEQYF
NA	TRBD1	TRBJ2-1	TRBV7-9	TGTGCCAGCGGACGGGACAGGGGCGTTCTGTGGCAGTTCTTC	CASGRDRGVLWQFF
NA	TRBD1	TRBJ1-2	TRBV15	TGTGCCACCAGCAGATCCGGGACAGGGCGAAAAGGCTACACCTTC	CATSRSGTGRKGYTF
NA	TRBD1	TRBJ1-6	TRBV9	TGTGCCAGCAGCCTCACCCCGGGACAGGGGACGGAGAATTCACCCCTCCACTTT	CASSLTPGQGTENSPLHF
NA	TRBD1	TRBJ2-3	TRBV12-5	TGTGCTAGTGGTTTGGTACAGGGGGGACAAAGCACAGATACGCAGTATTTT	CASGLVQGGQSTDTQYF
NA	NA	TRBJ1-5	TRBV12-3/TRBV12-4	TGTGCCAGCAGTTCGGGACTCGCGGGCCCCCAGCATTTT	CASSSGLAGPQHF
NA	NA	TRBJ2-1	TRBV12-5	TGTGCTAGTGGTTTGGGCCTCCACTTAACGAACAATGAGCAGTTCTTC	CASGLGLHLTNNEQFF
NA	TRBD2	TRBJ2-5	TRBV10-3	TGTGCCATCAGTGACTCCGGGACTAGCGGCCAACCGTACTTC	CAISDSGTSGQPYF
NA	TRBD1	TRBJ1-2	TRBV18	TGTGCCAGCTCACCAGGACAGGGGGCGGTCTATGGCTACACCTTC	CASSPGQGAVYGYTF
NA	NA	TRBJ2-3	TRBV9	TGTGCCAGCAGCGTAAAGGGCGGGCTGGATACGCAGTATTTT	CASSVKGGLDTQYF
NA	TRBD1	TRBJ1-2	TRBV27	TGTGCCAGCAGTCCGACAGGGGCGGTTGGCTACACCTTC	CASSPTGAVGYTF
once	NA	TRBJ2-2	TRBV30	TGTGCCTGGAGTAGCCTCACCGGGGAGCTGTTTTTT	CAWSSLTGELFF
NA	TRBD2	TRBJ2-7	TRBV10-1	TGCGCCAGCAGTGAGGGATGGCGGGGGTCCTACGAGCAGTACTTC	CASSEGWRGSYEQYF
NA	NA	TRBJ2-3	TRBV30	TGTGCCTGGAGTTTACAATCAGATACGCAGTATTTT	CAWSLQSDTQYF
once	NA	TRBJ1-3	TRBV11-3	TGTGCCAGCAGCTTAGGATTGATGAGCTCTGGAAACACCATATATTTT	CASSLGLMSSGNTIYF
NA	NA	TRBJ2-2	TRBV21-1	TGTGCCAGCAGCAAGGGCCTAGCGGGAGACGGCACCGGGGAGCTGTTTTTT	CASSKGLAGDGTGELFF
NA	TRBD1	TRBJ1-5	TRBV6-2/TRBV6-3	TGTGCCAGCAGTTACGGGACAGAGAATCAGCCCCAGCATTTT	CASSYGTENQPQHF
NA	NA	TRBJ1-2	TRBV19	TGTGCCAGTAGTATAGCCCTTAGGAGTCCTGGCTACACCTTC	CASSIALRSPGYTF
NA	TRBD1	TRBJ1-2	TRBV6-5	TGTGCCAGCAGTACTACAGGGGGCTATGGCTACACCTTC	CASSTTGGYGYTF
NA	NA	TRBJ2-1	TRBV19	TGTGCCAGTAGTATAGGGCAAAACTACAATGAGCAGTTCTTC	CASSIGQNYNEQFF
NA	NA	TRBJ1-2	TRBV9	TGTGCCAGCAGCGCCGGTGGAGGGAAGATTAACTATGGCTACACCTTC	CASSAGGGKINYGYTF
NA	TRBD2	TRBJ2-5	TRBV14	TGTGCCAGCAGCCGAGCGGGAGGCGACGAGACCCAGTACTTC	CASSRAGGDETQYF
NA	NA	TRBJ1-6	TRBV28	TGTGCCAGCAGTACGATAACAGGGAAAAATTCACCCCTCCACTTT	CASSTITGKNSPLHF
NA	NA	TRBJ2-6	TRBV19	TGTGCCAGTAATGAGGTGGGTGCTGGGGCCAACGTCCTGACTTTC	CASNEVGAGANVLTF